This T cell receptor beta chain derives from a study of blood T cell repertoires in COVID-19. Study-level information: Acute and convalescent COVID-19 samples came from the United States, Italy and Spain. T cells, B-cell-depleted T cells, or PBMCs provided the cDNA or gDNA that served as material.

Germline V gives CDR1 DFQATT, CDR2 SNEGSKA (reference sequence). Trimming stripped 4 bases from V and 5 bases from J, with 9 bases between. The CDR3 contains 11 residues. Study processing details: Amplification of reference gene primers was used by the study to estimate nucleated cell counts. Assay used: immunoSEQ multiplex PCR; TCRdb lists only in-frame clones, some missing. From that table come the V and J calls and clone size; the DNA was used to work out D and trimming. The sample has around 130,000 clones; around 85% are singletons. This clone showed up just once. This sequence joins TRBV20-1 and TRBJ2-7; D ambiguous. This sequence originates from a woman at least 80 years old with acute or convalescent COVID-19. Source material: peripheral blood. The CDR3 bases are TGCAGTGCTATGGTAGTCCACGAGCAGTACTTC. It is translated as CSAMVVHEQYF.